This TCR beta chain was sequenced for a study of blood T cell repertoires in COVID-19. Original handling: Estimation of nucleated cell counts was performed using reference gene primer amplification. Some clones are missing from TCRdb's copy, which holds only in-frame ones; the method was immunoSEQ multiplex PCR. V and J calls and clone size are as listed in that table; D and trimming were resolved from the DNA. This table has 190,000 or so clones, about 87% appearing once. The CDR3 is 14 amino acids. V lost 4 bases, J lost 1 base, and 2 bases stayed unmatched. In germline, CDR1 is LGHDT, CDR2 YNNKEL (reference sequence).

The specimen was PBMCs or T cells enriched from blood (not recorded which). The chain has TRBV3-1 (or the pseudogene TRBV3-2) and TRBJ2-7; 9 positions match TRBD1. The TCR was taken from a man between 18 and 35 years old with acute COVID-19. CDR3: CASSLGTGSYEQYF. Here the CDR3 DNA reads TGTGCCAGCAGCCTGGGGACAGGGTCCTACGAGCAGTACTTC.